Listed below are T cell receptor beta chains from one sample, sequenced in a study of T cell responses to AZD1222 COVID-19 vaccine. Assay: immunoSEQ multiplex PCR; the TCRdb copy retains only in-frame clones and omits some. The sample yields roughly 140,000 clones, approximately 86% seen once. The sample here was peripheral blood, taken on day 0 of AZD1222 vaccination. These receptors were collected from an adult in good health. CDR3s include the opening cysteine and the closing phenylalanine or tryptophan. The D gene is left open where the match is weak. The size of a clone is reported for some rows only, either as once, few or many, or as a class for expanded clones.

j_call,d_call,v_call,clone_size,cdr3_aa,cdr3_nt
TRBJ2-1,-,TRBV12-3/TRBV12-4,-,CASSLKGNEQFF,TGTGCCAGCAGTTTGAAGGGCAATGAGCAGTTCTTC
TRBJ2-7,TRBD1,TRBV19,once,CASSSRGTDPSEQYF,TGTGCCAGTAGCTCGAGAGGGACAGACCCTTCGGAGCAGTACTTC
TRBJ2-7,-,TRBV5-1,-,CASSPTTGASYEQYF,TGCGCCAGCAGTCCTACGACAGGAGCGTCCTACGAGCAGTACTTC
TRBJ2-3,TRBD2,TRBV14,-,CASSQEWEGLDTQYF,TGTGCCAGCAGCCAAGAGTGGGAGGGCCTAGATACGCAGTATTTT
TRBJ2-6,TRBD1,TRBV18,-,CASSKGQLTSGANVLTF,TGTGCCAGCTCCAAGGGACAGCTTACATCTGGGGCCAACGTCCTGACTTTC
TRBJ1-2,-,TRBV6-5,-,CASSYSRANYGYTF,TGTGCCAGCAGTTACTCACGAGCGAACTATGGCTACACCTTC
TRBJ2-1,TRBD2,TRBV3-1/TRBV3-2,-,CASSQTLRRGSYNEQFF,TGTGCCAGCAGCCAAACCTTAAGGCGGGGGTCCTACAATGAGCAGTTCTTC
TRBJ1-5,-,TRBV19,-,CASSMSGGRYSNQPQHF,TGTGCCAGTAGTATGAGTGGAGGACGATATAGCAATCAGCCCCAGCATTTT
TRBJ2-7,-,TRBV19,once,CASSNRNYEQYF,TGTGCCAGTAGTAACAGAAACTACGAGCAGTACTTC
TRBJ2-1,TRBD2,TRBV3-1/TRBV3-2,-,CASSQGVSGSNEQFF,TGTGCCAGCAGCCAAGGTGTTAGCGGGAGTAATGAGCAGTTCTTC
TRBJ2-7,TRBD2,TRBV6-5,-,CASIFPGTSEQYF,TGTGCCAGCATCTTCCCCGGGACTAGCGAGCAGTACTTC
TRBJ2-7,-,TRBV4-1,-,CASSLTEGGLSSYEQYF,TGCGCCAGCAGCCTGACAGAAGGGGGGCTAAGCTCCTACGAGCAGTACTTC
TRBJ2-3,-,TRBV10-2,-,CASSEYVGYDTQYF,TGCGCCAGCAGTGAGTATGTGGGATACGATACGCAGTATTTT
TRBJ1-1,-,TRBV9,-,CASSVEARGAEAFF,TGTGCCAGCAGCGTAGAGGCGAGGGGGGCTGAAGCTTTCTTT
TRBJ2-1,TRBD2,TRBV7-8,-,CASRNTSGYNEQFF,TGTGCCAGCAGGAATACTAGCGGATACAATGAGCAGTTCTTC
TRBJ2-1,TRBD2,TRBV6-5,-,CASSYLAGGSEQFF,TGTGCCAGCAGTTACTTAGCGGGAGGATCTGAGCAGTTCTTC
TRBJ1-1,-,TRBV6-5,-,CASGDSRGDTEAFF,TGTGCCAGCGGAGACTCCAGGGGTGACACTGAAGCTTTCTTT
TRBJ2-2,-,TRBV7-3,-,CASSLRSTTDTGELFF,TGTGCCAGCAGCTTAAGGAGCACGACAGATACCGGGGAGCTGTTTTTT
TRBJ2-1,-,TRBV30,-,CAWSVPPPRSFYNEQFF,TGTGCCTGGAGCGTCCCCCCCCCTAGAAGTTTTTACAATGAGCAGTTCTTC
TRBJ1-1,-,TRBV7-8,-,CASSLRTFRPEAFF,TGTGCCAGCAGCTTAAGGACATTCCGTCCTGAAGCTTTCTTT